The 31 T cell receptor beta chains presented below share a single source sample, sequenced in a study of blood T cell repertoires in COVID-19. The protocol was immunoSEQ multiplex PCR, while the TCRdb copy is restricted to in-frame clones and leaves out a portion. The sample lists about 390,000 clones; 70% to 90% were seen once. The sample taken for sequencing was peripheral blood. These receptor sequences come from a woman aged 55 to 70 with COVID-19, enrolled during active disease.

This clone has only one observation. V and J are TRBV7-2 and TRBJ2-1; possibly TRBD2 for D (6 bases). In germline, CDR1 is SGHTA, CDR2 FQGNSA. CDR3 size: 16 residues. Trimming removed 3 bases from V and 0 bases from J, with 12 bases in between. The DNA for the CDR3 is TGTGCCAGCAGCTTCCTTAGCGGTAGCTCCTACAATGAGCAGTTCTTC. Translating gives CASSFLSGSSYNEQFF.

The rearrangement links TRBV5-6 to TRBJ2-7, with TRBD1 identical over 11 bases. Germline V CDR1 and CDR2: SGHDT, YYEEEE. The CDR3 runs 16 residues. V lost 4 bases to trimming and J lost 2 bases; unmatched junction nucleotides: 8. The CDR3 sequence is CASSPRGTGGTYEQYF. The CDR3 region has the DNA TGTGCCAGCAGCCCACGGGGGACAGGGGGGACCTACGAGCAGTACTTC. Full variable domain (outside the CDR3, taken from reference TRBV5-6 and TRBJ2-7): DAGVTQSPTHLIKTRGQQVTLRCSPKSGHDTVSWYQQALGQGPQFIFQYYEEEERQRGNFPDRFSGHQFPNYSSELNVNALLLGDSALYLCASSPRGTGGTYEQYFGPGTRLTVT.

The V gene is TRBV5-4, the J gene TRBJ1-2; possible D gene TRBD1, 6 bases. CDR1 and CDR2 from the germline V gene are SGHNT and YYREEE (reference sequence). This CDR3 is built from 13 residues. Trimming shortened V by 3 bases and J by 7 bases, and 13 bases separated the two germline ends. Here the CDR3 reads CASSSTGGSGYTF. CDR3 coding DNA: TGTGCCAGCAGCTCGACTGGGGGCAGTGGCTACACCTTC.

The V call is TRBV19, the J call TRBJ1-1, with D perhaps TRBD1 (6 bases). V shed 7 bases and J shed 5 bases, with 20 bases lying between them. Germline values: CDR1 LNHDA, CDR2 SQIVND (reference sequence). The CDR3 totals 15 residues. Written as DNA, the CDR3 is TGTGCCAGTACCCTAGGGGGGGGCTTCGGAACTGAAGCTTTCTTT. This sequence encodes CASTLGGGFGTEAFF.

Only a few counts were recorded for this clone. The chain has TRBV7-6 and TRBJ1-2; TRBD1 is a possible D gene (6 bases). CDR1 is SGHVS and CDR2 is FNYEAQ in the germline V gene. V lost 5 bases to trimming and J lost 6 bases, with 19 bases between them. This CDR3 contains 15 residues. The DNA of the CDR3 is TGTGCCAGCAGCGCCCGGGACAAGAGAGTGGATGGCTACACCTTC. Protein sequence: CASSARDKRVDGYTF.

The chain carries TRBV4-2 and TRBJ1-4; TRBD1 matches at 7 bases. Per germline, CDR1 LGHNA and CDR2 YNFKEQ. The CDR3 is 18 residues long. J lost 0 bases, V lost 4 bases, and 11 bases had no gene match. The CDR3 sequence: CASSLPTGTGATNEKLFF. Written as DNA, the CDR3 is TGTGCCAGCAGCCTACCGACAGGGACTGGGGCAACTAATGAAAAACTGTTTTTT.

The rearrangement links TRBV19 to TRBJ1-1; possibly TRBD1 for D (5 bases). Germline lookup yields CDR1 LNHDA and CDR2 SQIVND (reference sequence). V was cut by 5 bases and J by 11 bases, with 15 bases left in between. The CDR3 has 12 residues. CDR3 sequence reads: CASSPQQDSAFF. The DNA of the CDR3 is TGTGCCAGTAGTCCGCAACAGGATAGTGCTTTCTTT.

This clone was seen more than once but under ten times. The chain links TRBV6-1 to TRBJ1-1; TRBD1 is a possible D gene (6 bases). V lost 0 bases to trimming and J lost 4 bases, with 12 bases between them. This CDR3 comprises 15 residues. CDR1 and CDR2 (germline): MNHNS, SASEGT. CDR3 bases: TGTGCCAGCAGTGAAGCGCCGGGGGGGCCCACTGAAGCTTTCTTT. As protein: CASSEAPGGPTEAFF.

This sequence joins TRBV7-6 and TRBJ2-3, with TRBD2 matching over 12 bases. Unmatched junction bases numbered 8, after V lost 5 bases and J lost 2 bases. Germline V gene sequence: CDR1 SGHVS, CDR2 FNYEAQ. The CDR3 is made up of 17 amino acids. The CDR3 spells CASSPTPSGGATDTQYF. DNA of the CDR3: TGTGCCAGCAGCCCAACCCCTAGCGGGGGGGCCACAGATACGCAGTATTTT.

The sample holds one count of this clone. V usage is TRBV9 and J usage is TRBJ2-2; unclear D gene. The V end lost 2 bases, the J end lost 1 base, and 9 bases lay between the germline ends. Germline-derived CDR1 and CDR2 are SGDLS and YYNGEE. There are 15 residues in the CDR3. DNA of the CDR3: TGTGCCAGCAGCGTGTTGACTGAGAACACCGGGGAGCTGTTTTTT. Protein sequence: CASSVLTENTGELFF.

This clone was counted a few times. The chain has TRBV5-1 and TRBJ1-1; 8 bases fit TRBD1. The CDR3 is 13 amino acids. Germline V lookup: CDR1 SGHRS, CDR2 YFSETQ. The trim removed 2 bases at V and 6 bases at J, leaving 3 bases unmatched. The CDR3: CASSLQTGAEAFF. Written as DNA, the CDR3 is TGCGCCAGCAGCTTACAGACAGGGGCTGAAGCTTTCTTT.

The chain has TRBV6-5 and TRBJ1-5; TRBD1 aligns across 7 bases. The CDR3 sequence is 13 residues long. Germline V gene lookup returns CDR1 MNHEY and CDR2 SVGAGI. After removal of 6 bases from V and 7 bases from J, the junction contained 6 bases not matched to a gene. The DNA of the CDR3 is TGTGCCAGCAGGTCCACAGGGGACCAGCCCCAGCATTTT. Amino acid sequence: CASRSTGDQPQHF.

The V gene is TRBV7-3, the J gene TRBJ2-1, with no clear D. Per the germline V gene, CDR1 is SGHTA and CDR2 is FQGTGA. Trimming cost V 2 bases and J 5 bases, with 16 bases left between them. The length of the CDR3 is 16 residues. The CDR3 sequence: CASSLLPRPVNNEQFF. Written as DNA, the CDR3 is TGTGCCAGCAGCTTACTTCCTAGACCGGTCAACAATGAGCAGTTCTTC. Full variable domain (remainder filled in from reference TRBV7-3 and TRBJ2-1): GAGVSQTPSNKVTEKGKYVELRCDPISGHTALYWYRQSLGQGPEFLIYFQGTGAADDSGLPNDRFFAVRPEGSVSTLKIQRTERGDSAVYLCASSLLPRPVNNEQFFGPGTRLTVL.

The chain carries TRBV19 and TRBJ2-7; a possible D gene is TRBD2 (5 bases). V gave up 1 base and J gave up 2 bases, with 9 bases separating them. This CDR3 spans 14 amino acids. CDR1 is LNHDA, CDR2 SQIVND, per germline (reference sequence). The CDR3 sequence: CASSIVGRPYEQYF. The CDR3 bases are TGTGCCAGTAGTATAGTGGGGAGACCCTACGAGCAGTACTTC.

This sequence joins TRBV5-4 and TRBJ2-7; 7 bases match TRBD1. CDR1 and CDR2 (germline): SGHNT, YYREEE (reference sequence). The CDR3 is made up of 14 amino acids. J gave up 4 bases and V 2 bases, and 6 bases lay outside the gene matches. The CDR3 spells CASSFGDRAYEQYF. CDR3 nucleotide sequence: TGTGCCAGCAGCTTCGGAGACAGGGCTTACGAGCAGTACTTC.

The J gene is TRBJ2-1, the V gene TRBV24-1; no clear D gene. The CDR3 spans 12 residues. The germline V and J ends were trimmed by 5 bases and 9 bases, with 10 bases remaining between them. CDR1 and CDR2 (germline): KGHDR, SFDVKD. The CDR3 DNA sequence: TGTGCCACCAGTGCCCCACCCGGTGAGCAGTTCTTC. This gives the protein CATSAPPGEQFF.

The rearrangement joins TRBV2 to TRBJ1-3, with 7 bases fitting TRBD1. Unmatched junction bases numbered 7, after V lost 7 bases and J lost 1 base. The CDR3 is 15 amino acids. Germline CDR1 SNHLY, CDR2 FYNNEI. The CDR3 nucleotides read TGTGCCAGCAATACACAGGGGTTATCTGGAAACACCATATATTTT. Its translation is CASNTQGLSGNTIYF.

V and J are TRBV27 and TRBJ2-4, with D possibly TRBD1 on 6 matching bases. The germline gives CDR1 MNHEY, CDR2 SMNVEV (reference sequence). V lost 6 bases to trimming and J lost 8 bases, with 14 bases between them. This CDR3 is built from 13 residues. The CDR3 DNA sequence: TGTGCCAGCAGAGCGACAGGTCAGGACATTCAGTACTTC. This encodes CASRATGQDIQYF.

This clone was seen a handful of times. This chain links TRBV4-2 with TRBJ1-2, with D possibly being TRBD1 (5 bases). The length of the CDR3 is 15 residues. The V gene lost 3 bases and the J gene lost 8 bases, with 19 bases spanning the gap. Per germline, CDR1 LGHNA and CDR2 YNFKEQ. The CDR3 nucleotides read TGTGCCAGCAGCCAGGGGGGTGCAGACCTCTTAGGCTACACCTTC. Translation: CASSQGGADLLGYTF.

The J gene is TRBJ1-1, the V gene TRBV3-1 (or the pseudogene TRBV3-2), with a weak D call TRBD1 (6 bases). Between the trimmed V and J ends, which lost 4 bases and 4 bases, there was a span of 13 bases. Germline lookup yields CDR1 LGHDT and CDR2 YNNKEL (reference sequence). The CDR3 totals 14 residues. CDR3 protein: CASSRTGQLTEAFF. DNA of the CDR3: TGTGCCAGCAGCCGGACTGGACAGCTCACTGAAGCTTTCTTT.

The chain combines TRBV27 with TRBJ1-5, with a tentative D call TRBD1 (5 bases). CDR3 length equals 14 residues. Looked up from germline, CDR1 is MNHEY and CDR2 is SMNVEV (reference sequence). The germline V and J ends were trimmed by 6 bases and 9 bases, with 18 bases remaining between them. CDR3 protein: CASRSSGGGGPQHF. CDR3 DNA: TGTGCCAGCAGGTCCTCGGGCGGGGGGGGGCCCCAGCATTTT.

Written as DNA, the CDR3 is TGTGCCAGCAGCCCGAGGGCACAGTTCAAAAACATTCAGTACTTC. As protein: CASSPRAQFKNIQYF. The chain carries TRBV7-6 and TRBJ2-4, with D maybe TRBD2 (5 bases). The germline V gene has CDR1 SGHVS and CDR2 FNYEAQ. The CDR3 is 15 amino acids. V was clipped by 5 bases and J by 3 bases, with 14 bases between them.

The chain links TRBV18 to TRBJ1-2; no definite D call. The CDR3 contains 16 residues. V dropped 3 bases and J dropped 0 bases, with 14 bases sitting between them. Per germline, CDR1 KGHSH and CDR2 LQKENI. The CDR3 is CASSPIQANPNYGYTF. CDR3 sequence (DNA): TGTGCCAGCTCACCTATCCAGGCCAACCCTAACTATGGCTACACCTTC.

The V and J genes are TRBV4-2 and TRBJ2-1; D not resolved. The CDR3 runs 13 residues. CDR1 and CDR2 from the germline V gene are LGHNA and YNFKEQ. V shed 0 bases and J shed 5 bases, with 5 bases lying between them. The CDR3 sequence is CASSQDDNNEQFF. In nucleotides, the CDR3 is TGTGCCAGCAGCCAAGATGACAACAATGAGCAGTTCTTC.

This rearrangement joins TRBV9 to TRBJ1-1; TRBD1 matches at 9 bases. The CDR3 totals 14 residues. J gave up 7 bases and V 4 bases, and 8 bases lay outside the gene matches. CDR1 is SGDLS, CDR2 YYNGEE, per germline. As DNA, the CDR3 is TGTGCCAGCAGCCCCAGCGGACAGGGGTATGAAGCTTTCTTT. Its translation: CASSPSGQGYEAFF.

The CDR3 DNA reads as TGTGCCTGGAACAGTCAGAATAGCAATCAGCCCCAGCATTTT. It codes for CAWNSQNSNQPQHF. The rearrangement uses TRBV30 and TRBJ1-5; D is ambiguous. Trimming took off 4 bases at V and 0 bases at J, with 10 bases between the two ends. Germline-derived CDR1 and CDR2 are GTSNPN and SVGIG (reference sequence). The CDR3 runs 14 residues.

The chain is built from TRBV6-1 and TRBJ1-2, with 7 positions matching TRBD1. CDR1 and CDR2 (germline): MNHNS, SASEGT. CDR3 size: 16 residues. Trimming cost V 3 bases and J 4 bases; bases outside gene matches: 11. CDR3 residues: CASSDRGQASFYGYTF. For the CDR3, the DNA is TGTGCCAGCAGTGACCGAGGACAGGCTTCCTTCTATGGCTACACCTTC.

This clone has just one count. The chain couples TRBV6-4 to TRBJ1-3; possibly TRBD1 for D (5 bases). Looked up from germline, CDR1 is MRHNA and CDR2 is SNTAGT. The CDR3 is 16 amino acids. V was cut by 2 bases and J by 0 bases, with 11 bases left in between. The CDR3 is CASSDEDTSSGNTIYF. CDR3 bases: TGTGCCAGCAGTGACGAGGACACCAGCTCTGGAAACACCATATATTTT.

This clone was detected only a few times. This chain uses TRBV5-1 with TRBJ1-6; the D is unclear. Germline CDR1 is SGHRS and CDR2 is YFSETQ. V was cut by 4 bases and J by 7 bases, with 6 bases left in between. This CDR3 comprises 12 residues. The DNA of the CDR3 is TGCGCCAGCAGCACCGGGAATTCACCCCTCCACTTT. Translated, it gives CASSTGNSPLHF. Full variable domain (outside the CDR3, taken from reference TRBV5-1 and TRBJ1-6): KAGVTQTPRYLIKTRGQQVTLSCSPISGHRSVSWYQQTPGQGLQFLFEYFSETQRNKGNFPGRFSGRQFSNSRSEMNVSTLELGDSALYLCASSTGNSPLHFGNGTRLTVT.

This chain joins TRBV7-2 and TRBJ2-7; TRBD2 might be the D (6 bases). The CDR3 totals 17 residues. CDR1 is SGHTA and CDR2 is FQGNSA in the germline V gene. V lost 5 bases and J lost 6, with 26 bases in between. The CDR3 sequence: CASSLLAQTRTQGEQYF. CDR3 nucleotide sequence: TGTGCCAGCAGCCTCTTAGCCCAGACTAGGACTCAAGGCGAGCAGTACTTC.

The rearrangement joins TRBV27 to TRBJ2-7, with 10 bases aligning to TRBD2. V was pared by 6 bases and J by 2 bases, with 10 bases of the junction left unmatched. The CDR3 has 16 residues. Germline-derived CDR1 and CDR2 are MNHEY and SMNVEV (reference sequence). CDR3 in DNA: TGTGCCAGCAGCCCCCCCCTAGCGGGGGTCACCTACGAGCAGTACTTC. This sequence encodes CASSPPLAGVTYEQYF.